One T cell receptor beta chain is described in this entry. Its antigen is still unknown. TCRdb keeps only in-frame clones here, not all; method: immunoSEQ multiplex PCR. The table includes 2.3 million or so clones, 93% detected once. The data are from a study of shared clonotypes between healthy human individuals. Germline V gene sequence: CDR1 SGHRS, CDR2 YFSETQ. J lost 1 base, V lost 3 bases, and 19 bases had no gene match. CDR3 size: 20 residues. Splitting of CD4+ cells produced CD45RA+ naive and CD45RA-negative memory subsets. The study's findings and limits: Roughly 4.7% was the fraction of naive CD4 clonotypes found shared across a handful of donors. Memory subsets had estimated richness that was generally smaller than that of naive subsets. Only a few donors were included, so the genetic and exposure-history diversity represented was limited.

V usage is TRBV5-1 and J usage is TRBJ2-3; 8 bases fit TRBD2. The sample comprised naive CD4+ T cells from PBMCs. Subset indicated: CD45RA+ positively selected. The receptor's source is a man between 18 and 29 years old in good health. Some clones in this sample may be carry-over from other donors' samples. The CDR3 DNA reads as TGCGCCAGCAGCTCGCCCTCGGGACTAGGTGGGCCCGGGGGCACAGATACGCAGTATTTT. It is translated as CASSSPSGLGGPGGTDTQYF.